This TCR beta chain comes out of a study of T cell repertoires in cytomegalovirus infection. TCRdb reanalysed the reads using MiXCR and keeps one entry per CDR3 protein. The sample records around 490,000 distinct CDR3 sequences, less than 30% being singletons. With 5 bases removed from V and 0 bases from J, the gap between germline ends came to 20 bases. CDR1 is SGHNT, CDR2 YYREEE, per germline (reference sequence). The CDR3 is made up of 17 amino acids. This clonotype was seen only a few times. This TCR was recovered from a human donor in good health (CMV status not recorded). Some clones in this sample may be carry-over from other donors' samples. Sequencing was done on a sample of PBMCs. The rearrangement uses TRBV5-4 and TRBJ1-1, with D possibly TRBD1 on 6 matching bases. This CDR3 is CASSNGGGQEMNTEAFF. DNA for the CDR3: TGTGCCAGCAGTAACGGGGGGGGGCAGGAGATGAACACTGAAGCTTTCTTT.